A selection of T cell receptor beta chains follows, all from one sample in a study of identical twins. A single record per CDR3 protein comes from TCRdb applying MiXCR to the 5' RACE reads. The sample has 500,000 to 550,000 distinct CDR3 sequences, 20% to 25% seen once. These same records also appear under a second study, on yellow fever vaccine responses in identical twins.

The sample comprised CD4+ T cells sorted from blood. The receptors shown here come from a woman under 30 in good health. CDR3s include the opening cysteine and the closing phenylalanine or tryptophan. The D gene is left open where the match is weak. Clone size appears in some rows only: once, few, many, or a class for an expanded clone.

cdr3_aa cdr3_nt j_call v_call d_call clone_size
CASSRPGTGSGELFF TGTGCCAGCAGCCGGCCCGGGACAGGGTCCGGGGAGCTGTTTTTT TRBJ2-2 TRBV4-2 TRBD1 .
CASSQHPGVGNSPLHF TGCGCCAGCAGCCAACATCCGGGGGTAGGAAATTCACCCCTCCACTTT TRBJ1-6 TRBV4-1 . many
CASSVAVHNEQFF TGTGCCAGCAGCGTAGCGGTTCACAATGAGCAGTTCTTC TRBJ2-1 TRBV9 . .
CAISERGGTGANVLTF TGTGCCATCAGTGAGAGAGGAGGGACTGGGGCCAACGTCCTGACTTTC TRBJ2-6 TRBV10-3 . .
CASSLDRGAVTGELFF TGCGCCAGCAGCTTGGATCGGGGGGCGGTCACCGGGGAGCTGTTTTTT TRBJ2-2 TRBV5-1 . few
CASSLSLAGPYEQYF TGTGCCAGCAGTTTAAGTCTAGCGGGACCCTACGAGCAGTACTTC TRBJ2-7 TRBV27 TRBD2 .
CASSRLAGGSNEQFF TGTGCCAGCAGCCGCCTAGCGGGAGGCTCGAATGAGCAGTTCTTC TRBJ2-1 TRBV11-2 TRBD2 .
CASSLSGYGTYEQYF TGTGCCAGCAGCTTGAGCGGGTATGGAACCTACGAGCAGTACTTC TRBJ2-7 TRBV11-2 . .
CASSQSRGGTETQYF TGCGCCAGCAGCCAGAGTAGGGGGGGAACAGAGACCCAGTACTTC TRBJ2-5 TRBV4-1 . .
CASSLARDSLAKNIQYF TGTGCCAGCAGCTTAGCGCGAGACAGTCTAGCCAAAAACATTCAGTACTTC TRBJ2-4 TRBV7-8 . .
CASSADRLTGYGYTF TGCGCCAGCAGCGCGGACAGGCTGACAGGTTATGGCTACACCTTC TRBJ1-2 TRBV5-1 TRBD1 .
CASTRDRTYEQYF TGTGCCAGCACCCGGGACAGAACCTACGAGCAGTACTTC TRBJ2-7 TRBV2 TRBD1 .
CASRTGRRDSPLHF TGTGCCAGTAGAACAGGGAGGAGAGATTCACCCCTCCACTTT TRBJ1-6 TRBV19 . .
CASSQLTTVSSPLHF TGCGCCAGCAGCCAGCTAACGACAGTTTCTTCACCCCTCCACTTT TRBJ1-6 TRBV4-1 . few
CSAMSGGPDNEQFF TGCAGTGCTATGAGCGGGGGGCCCGACAATGAGCAGTTCTTC TRBJ2-1 TRBV20-1 TRBD2 .
CASSLVSSVQPQHF TGTGCCAGCAGCTTAGTATCGAGTGTTCAGCCCCAGCATTTT TRBJ1-5 TRBV7-8 . few
CASSLHSFLLAGSNEQFF TGTGCCAGCAGCTTACACTCCTTCTTGTTAGCGGGAAGCAATGAGCAGTTCTTC TRBJ2-1 TRBV11-2 TRBD2 .
CASILRLAGADTQYF TGTGCCAGCATTCTAAGGCTAGCGGGGGCAGATACGCAGTATTTT TRBJ2-3 TRBV12-3/TRBV12-4 TRBD2 .
CASSFVGFGGSQYF TGTGCCAGCAGCTTTGTTGGGTTTGGAGGGAGCCAGTACTTC TRBJ2-5 TRBV7-8 . .
CASSFRGVSEAFF TGTGCCAGCAGTTTTAGAGGGGTGAGTGAAGCTTTCTTT TRBJ1-1 TRBV12-3/TRBV12-4 . few
CASQEFHQETQYF TGTGCCAGTCAGGAGTTCCACCAAGAGACCCAGTACTTC TRBJ2-5 TRBV7-8 . .
CASSQSGATEAFF TGTGCCAGCAGCCAGTCGGGGGCCACTGAAGCTTTCTTT TRBJ1-1 TRBV3-1 . .
CAIGGNHNEQFF TGTGCCATCGGGGGGAATCACAATGAGCAGTTCTTC TRBJ2-1 TRBV7-9 TRBD2 .
CAISRTSGSYEQYF TGTGCCATCAGTAGAACTAGCGGATCCTACGAGCAGTACTTC TRBJ2-7 TRBV10-3 TRBD2 many
CSAPPAGGPWTDTQYF TGCAGTGCCCCGCCAGCGGGAGGGCCGTGGACAGATACGCAGTATTTT TRBJ2-3 TRBV20-1 TRBD2 once
CASSYQMSGNTDTQYF TGTGCCAGCAGTTACCAGATGAGCGGAAACACAGATACGCAGTATTTT TRBJ2-3 TRBV6-2/TRBV6-3 . .
CASSLPLGQVLYANEKLFF TGTGCCAGCAGCCTGCCTCTAGGACAGGTGTTGTACGCTAATGAAAAACTGTTTTTT TRBJ1-4 TRBV11-1 TRBD1 .
CAISEHSVSTGELFF TGTGCCATCAGTGAGCACTCGGTTAGCACCGGGGAGCTGTTTTTT TRBJ2-2 TRBV10-3 . few
CASSYNLRRTGRETQYF TGTGCCAGCAGTTACAACCTCAGAAGGACAGGGAGGGAGACCCAGTACTTC TRBJ2-5 TRBV6-5 TRBD1 .
CASSIAGASYEQYF TGTGCCAGCAGTATAGCGGGAGCTTCCTACGAGCAGTACTTC TRBJ2-7 TRBV12-3/TRBV12-4 TRBD2 many
CASTTAGGGNQPQHF TGTGCCAGCACCACCGCAGGGGGAGGGAATCAGCCCCAGCATTTT TRBJ1-5 TRBV12-3/TRBV12-4 TRBD1 .
CASTWGVTDTQYF TGTGCCAGCACCTGGGGGGTCACAGATACGCAGTATTTT TRBJ2-3 TRBV12-3/TRBV12-4 . few
CATSRRGLAGILGETQYF TGTGCCACCAGCAGAAGAGGTCTAGCGGGAATATTGGGTGAGACCCAGTACTTC TRBJ2-5 TRBV15 TRBD2 .
CASSLMGVSYEQYF TGTGCCAGCAGTTTAATGGGGGTATCCTACGAGCAGTACTTC TRBJ2-7 TRBV12-3/TRBV12-4 . .
CASSYGRDQYF TGTGCCAGCAGTTACGGGAGGGACCAGTACTTC TRBJ2-4 TRBV6-2/TRBV6-3 TRBD2 few
CASSLQQIAQYF TGTGCCAGCAGCTTACAGCAAATCGCGCAGTATTTT TRBJ2-3 TRBV7-9 . .
CASSFRHHREDTQYF TGTGCCAGCAGCTTCCGACACCACCGGGAGGATACGCAGTATTTT TRBJ2-3 TRBV13 . .
CASRNTGGLVQFF TGTGCCAGCAGAAATACGGGGGGGCTAGTCCAGTTCTTC TRBJ2-1 TRBV7-2 TRBD2 .
CASSRSGAYEQYF TGTGCCAGCAGCAGGTCAGGGGCCTACGAGCAGTACTTC TRBJ2-7 TRBV4-2 . .
CASSQATTPNEQFF TGTGCCAGCAGCCAAGCGACAACTCCTAATGAGCAGTTCTTC TRBJ2-1 TRBV3-1 . few
CASSDRVGYTF TGTGCCAGCAGCGACAGGGTTGGCTACACCTTC TRBJ1-2 TRBV2 TRBD1 few
CASSLVGVATGELFF TGTGCCAGCAGTTTAGTCGGGGTTGCCACCGGGGAGCTGTTTTTT TRBJ2-2 TRBV12-3/TRBV12-4 . .
CSARAGLAGRSSYNEQFF TGCAGTGCCCGCGCCGGACTAGCGGGGCGAAGCTCCTACAATGAGCAGTTCTTC TRBJ2-1 TRBV20-1 TRBD2 .
CASSFPGQGLIEQFF TGTGCCAGCAGCTTCCCGGGACAGGGTTTAATTGAGCAGTTCTTC TRBJ2-1 TRBV5-6 TRBD1 .
CASSPWKILAEKNTGELFF TGTGCCAGCAGCCCATGGAAAATTTTAGCGGAAAAGAACACCGGGGAGCTGTTTTTT TRBJ2-2 TRBV7-7 . .
CATSEPGRANTGELFF TGTGCCACCAGTGAGCCCGGACGGGCGAACACCGGGGAGCTGTTTTTT TRBJ2-2 TRBV24-1 . few
CASSLDTSGSRDTQYF TGTGCCAGCAGCCTTGATACTAGCGGGAGCCGAGATACGCAGTATTTT TRBJ2-3 TRBV11-2 TRBD2 few
CASSFFGQGVGFGNTEAFF TGTGCCAGCAGCTTTTTCGGACAGGGGGTCGGTTTCGGGAACACTGAAGCTTTCTTT TRBJ1-1 TRBV11-2 TRBD1 .
CATSGSVYTDTQYF TGTGCCACCAGTGGTTCAGTGTACACAGATACGCAGTATTTT TRBJ2-3 TRBV24-1 . few
CASSLPGLAFYNEQFF TGTGCCAGCAGCCTTCCCGGACTAGCCTTCTACAATGAGCAGTTCTTC TRBJ2-1 TRBV7-6 TRBD2 .
CASSLGPTIAKNIQYF TGTGCCAGCAGTTTGGGCCCAACCATAGCCAAAAACATTCAGTACTTC TRBJ2-4 TRBV28 . few
CASSLEAGMVSPLHF TGTGCCAGCAGCTTAGAGGCAGGGATGGTTTCACCCCTCCACTTT TRBJ1-6 TRBV7-9 . few
CASSLDSGEETQYF TGCGCCAGCAGCTTGGACTCCGGGGAAGAGACCCAGTACTTC TRBJ2-5 TRBV5-1 . .
CASSLGLAGIGDTREQFF TGCGCCAGCAGCTTGGGACTAGCGGGAATAGGAGACACGCGTGAGCAGTTCTTC TRBJ2-1 TRBV5-1 TRBD2 .